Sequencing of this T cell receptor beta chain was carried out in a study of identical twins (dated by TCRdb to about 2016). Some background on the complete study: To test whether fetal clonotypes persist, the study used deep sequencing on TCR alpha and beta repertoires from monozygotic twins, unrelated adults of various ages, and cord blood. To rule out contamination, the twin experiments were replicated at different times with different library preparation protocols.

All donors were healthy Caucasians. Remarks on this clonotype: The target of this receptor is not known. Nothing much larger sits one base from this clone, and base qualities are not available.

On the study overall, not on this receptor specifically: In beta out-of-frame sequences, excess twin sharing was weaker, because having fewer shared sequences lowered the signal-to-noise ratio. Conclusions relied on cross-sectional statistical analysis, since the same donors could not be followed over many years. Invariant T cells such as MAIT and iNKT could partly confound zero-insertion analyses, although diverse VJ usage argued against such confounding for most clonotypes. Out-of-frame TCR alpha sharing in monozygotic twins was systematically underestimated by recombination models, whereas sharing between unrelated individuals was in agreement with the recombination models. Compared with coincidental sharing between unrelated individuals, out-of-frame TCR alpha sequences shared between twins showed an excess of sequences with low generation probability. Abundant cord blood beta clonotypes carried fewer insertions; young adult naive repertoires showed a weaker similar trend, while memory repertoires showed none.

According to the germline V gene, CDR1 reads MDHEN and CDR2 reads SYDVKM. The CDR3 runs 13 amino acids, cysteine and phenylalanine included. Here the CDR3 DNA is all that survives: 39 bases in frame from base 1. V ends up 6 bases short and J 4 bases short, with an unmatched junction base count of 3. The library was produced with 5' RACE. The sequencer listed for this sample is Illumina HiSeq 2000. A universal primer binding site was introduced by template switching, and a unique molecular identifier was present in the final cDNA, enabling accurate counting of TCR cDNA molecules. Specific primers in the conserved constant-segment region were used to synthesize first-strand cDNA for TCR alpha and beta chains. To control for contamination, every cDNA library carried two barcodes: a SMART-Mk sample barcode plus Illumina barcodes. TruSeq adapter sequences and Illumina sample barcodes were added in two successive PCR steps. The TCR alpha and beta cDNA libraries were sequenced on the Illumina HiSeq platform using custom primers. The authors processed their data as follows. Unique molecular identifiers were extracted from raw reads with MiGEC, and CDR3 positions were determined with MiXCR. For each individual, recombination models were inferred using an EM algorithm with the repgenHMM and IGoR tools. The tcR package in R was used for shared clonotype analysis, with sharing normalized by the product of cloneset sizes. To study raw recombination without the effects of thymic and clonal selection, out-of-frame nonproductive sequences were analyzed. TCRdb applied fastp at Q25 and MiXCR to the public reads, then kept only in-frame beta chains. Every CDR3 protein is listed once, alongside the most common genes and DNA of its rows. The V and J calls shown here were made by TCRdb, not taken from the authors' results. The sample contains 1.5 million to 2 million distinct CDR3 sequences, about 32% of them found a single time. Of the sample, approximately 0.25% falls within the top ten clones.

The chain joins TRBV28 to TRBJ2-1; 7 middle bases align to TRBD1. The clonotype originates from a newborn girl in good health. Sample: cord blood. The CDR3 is CASRGTDYNEQFF. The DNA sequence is TGTGCCAGCAGGGGGACAGATTACAATGAGCAGTTCTTC. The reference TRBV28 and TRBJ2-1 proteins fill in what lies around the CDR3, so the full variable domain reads DVKVTQSSRYLVKRTGEKVFLECVQDMDHENMFWYRQDPGLGLRLIYFSYDVKMKEKGDIPEGYSVSREKKERFSLILESASTNQTSMYLCASRGTDYNEQFFGPGTRLTVL.